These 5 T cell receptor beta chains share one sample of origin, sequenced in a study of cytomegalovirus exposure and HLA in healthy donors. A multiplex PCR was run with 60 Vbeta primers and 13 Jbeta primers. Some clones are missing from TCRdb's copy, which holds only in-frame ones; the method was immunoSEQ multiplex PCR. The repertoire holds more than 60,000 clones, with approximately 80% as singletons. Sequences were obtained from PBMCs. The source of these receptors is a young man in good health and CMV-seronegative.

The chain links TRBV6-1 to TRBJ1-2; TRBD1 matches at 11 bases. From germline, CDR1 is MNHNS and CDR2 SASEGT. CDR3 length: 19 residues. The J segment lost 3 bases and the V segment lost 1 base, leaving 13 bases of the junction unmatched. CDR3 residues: CASSEGTGGLGGGYYGYTF. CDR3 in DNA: TGTGCCAGCAGTGAAGGGACAGGGGGCCTGGGAGGGGGATACTATGGCTACACCTTC.

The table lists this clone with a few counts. CDR3: CASTHAQGAGNTIYF. The CDR3 nucleotides are TGTGCCAGCACCCACGCCCAGGGGGCTGGAAACACCATATATTTT. This sequence joins TRBV25-1 and TRBJ1-3, with 7 positions matching TRBD1. The CDR3 loop spans 15 amino acids. V shed 7 bases and J 2 bases; nucleotides not matched to a gene: 8. Germline V lookup: CDR1 MGHDK, CDR2 SYGVNS.

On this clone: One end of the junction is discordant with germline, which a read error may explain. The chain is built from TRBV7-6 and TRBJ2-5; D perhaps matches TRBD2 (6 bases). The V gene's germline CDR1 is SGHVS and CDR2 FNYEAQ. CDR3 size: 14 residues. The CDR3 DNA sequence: TGTGCCAGCAGCTCGACTAGGTCTATAGAGGCCCAGTACTTC. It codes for CASSSTRSIEAQYF.

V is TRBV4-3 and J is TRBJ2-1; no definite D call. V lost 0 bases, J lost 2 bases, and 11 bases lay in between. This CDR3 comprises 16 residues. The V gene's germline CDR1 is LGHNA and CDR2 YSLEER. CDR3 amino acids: CASSQEAELAYNEQFF. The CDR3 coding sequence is TGCGCCAGCAGCCAAGAGGCGGAGCTAGCCTACAATGAGCAGTTCTTC.

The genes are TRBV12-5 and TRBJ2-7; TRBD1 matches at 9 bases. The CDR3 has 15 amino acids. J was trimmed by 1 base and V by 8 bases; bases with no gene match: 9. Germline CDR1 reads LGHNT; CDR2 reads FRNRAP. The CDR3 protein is CASIEDRGGSYEQYV. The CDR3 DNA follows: TGTGCTAGTATAGAGGACAGGGGAGGATCCTACGAGCAGTACGTC.